This is a list of T cell receptor beta chains from one sample in a study of vaccination effects on CD4 cells after COVID-19. Data came from immunoSEQ multiplex PCR; TCRdb stores just in-frame clones and leaves some out. The repertoire holds tens of thousands of clones, with less than 85% as singletons. These receptors have no identified antigens. This specimen consisted of CD4+ T cells from PBMCs cultured with HCoV-229E spike peptides, obtained after COVID-19 vaccination. These receptor sequences come from a human donor who received a COVID-19 vaccine. Each CDR3 is given with its conserved first and last residue. The D gene is left open where the match is weak. Clone size appears in some rows only: once, few, many, or a class for an expanded clone.

v_call	d_call	j_call	clone_size	cdr3_length	cdr3_nt	cdr3_aa
TRBV27	.	TRBJ1-1	.	15	TGTGCCAGCAGCCGACCGGGGGCGATGAACACTGAAGCTTTCTTT	CASSRPGAMNTEAFF
TRBV12-3/TRBV12-4	.	TRBJ1-1	once	13	TGTGCCAGCATATACACGGTGAACACTGAAGCTTTCTTT	CASIYTVNTEAFF
TRBV11-2	.	TRBJ1-1	.	15	TGTGCCAGCAGCCAACCGGGGCGTAAGAACACTGAAGCTTTCTTT	CASSQPGRKNTEAFF
TRBV2	.	TRBJ2-2	few	15	TGTGCCAGCGATTCCCTGACAGGATCCACCGGGGAGCTGTTTTTT	CASDSLTGSTGELFF
TRBV16	.	TRBJ1-5	.	14	TGTGCCAGCATCCAGAGCTTGGGATTTCAGCCCCAGCATTTT	CASIQSLGFQPQHF
TRBV18	.	TRBJ2-3	.	14	TGTGCCAGCTCACCGTCCCGGGACACAGATACGCAGTATTTT	CASSPSRDTDTQYF
TRBV4-1	.	TRBJ1-2	.	14	TGCGCCAGCAGTCCAGGAACCTCTTCCTATGGCTACACCTTC	CASSPGTSSYGYTF
TRBV9	TRBD1	TRBJ2-3	.	15	TGTGCCAGCAGCGAGGGGACAGTTAGCACAGATACGCAGTATTTT	CASSEGTVSTDTQYF
TRBV3-1/TRBV3-2	.	TRBJ1-3	.	14	TGTGCCAGCAAAGAGGGGGTGACTGGAAACACCATATATTTT	CASKEGVTGNTIYF
TRBV6-5	.	TRBJ1-5	.	15	TGTGCCAGCCTTATCTTTGTGGGCGGCAATCAGCCCCAGCATTTT	CASLIFVGGNQPQHF
TRBV10-1	.	TRBJ1-1	.	16	TGCGCCAGCAGTGATTCCAGGGGTTTTCAGAACACTGAAGCTTTCTTT	CASSDSRGFQNTEAFF
TRBV25-1	.	TRBJ1-2	.	14	TGTGCCAGCAGTGAACAACAGGCCGGCTATGGCTACACCTTC	CASSEQQAGYGYTF
TRBV6-4	TRBD2	TRBJ2-1	.	15	TGTGCCAGCAGTGACGGACTAGCGGGGAACAATGAGCAGTTCTTC	CASSDGLAGNNEQFF
TRBV19	.	TRBJ1-2	few	15	TGTGCCAGTAGTAGCGGGTTGAGGCAGGGGCTTGGCTACACCTTC	CASSSGLRQGLGYTF
TRBV4-2	.	TRBJ2-2	.	16	TGTGCCAGCAGCCAAGCCGAGTTACTAGACACCGGGGAGCTGTTTTTT	CASSQAELLDTGELFF
TRBV4-1	TRBD2	TRBJ2-1	few	19	TGCGCCAGCAGCCAAGCATTAATGGGGCGGGAGAGCTCCTACAATGAGCAGTTCTTC	CASSQALMGRESSYNEQFF
TRBV20-1	TRBD2	TRBJ2-1	.	15	TGCAGTGCTAGTGATCCTAGCGGGGATAACAATGAGCAGTTCTTC	CSASDPSGDNNEQFF
TRBV11-3	.	TRBJ2-2	.	16	TGTGCCAGCAGCTTAGGTGGGGGCCCGAACACCGGGGAGCTGTTTTTT	CASSLGGGPNTGELFF
TRBV30	.	TRBJ2-2	.	15	TGTGCCTGGAGTTTCTTAGGGATGAGGACCGGGGAGCTGTTTTTT	CAWSFLGMRTGELFF
TRBV18	TRBD1	TRBJ1-3	.	15	TGTGCCAGCTCAGATGGACAGGGCTCTGGAAACACCATATATTTT	CASSDGQGSGNTIYF
TRBV18	.	TRBJ1-5	.	14	TGTGCCAGCTCACTAAAAGGGCACAATCAGCCCCAGCATTTT	CASSLKGHNQPQHF
TRBV20-1	.	TRBJ1-2	.	10	TGCAGTGCTGGTGTCGGGGGCTACACCTTC	CSAGVGGYTF
TRBV27	.	TRBJ2-2	.	16	TGTGCCAGCAGTTTAGGGTTAGGCGGGTACACCGGGGAGCTGTTTTTT	CASSLGLGGYTGELFF
TRBV5-1	TRBD1	TRBJ1-6	.	17	TGCGCCAGCAGCTTGGGGACAGGGGCCCTCGGAAATTCACCCCTCCACTTT	CASSLGTGALGNSPLHF
TRBV5-6	.	TRBJ2-1	.	17	TGTGCCAGCAGCTTGTTAGAAGCGGCCCTCTCCTACAATGAGCAGTTCTTC	CASSLLEAALSYNEQFF
TRBV27	TRBD1	TRBJ2-2	.	15	TGTGCCAGCAGTTTGGTGGGGACAGACACCGGGGAGCTGTTTTTT	CASSLVGTDTGELFF
TRBV7-9	TRBD2	TRBJ2-3	few	16	TGTGCCAGCAGCTTAGGTACGGGAGGATCCACAGATACGCAGTATTTT	CASSLGTGGSTDTQYF
TRBV14	.	TRBJ1-1	few	16	TGTGCCAGCAGCCAAGACAAACAAACAGTAAACACTGAAGCTTTCTTT	CASSQDKQTVNTEAFF
TRBV3-1/TRBV3-2	.	TRBJ1-2	once	14	TGTGCCAGCAGCCAAGATGAGGGACCTTATGGCTACACCTTC	CASSQDEGPYGYTF
TRBV15	TRBD2	TRBJ2-7	.	15	TGTGCCACCAGCAGAGATAGCGGGGTGAGATACGAGCAGTACTTC	CATSRDSGVRYEQYF
TRBV18	.	TRBJ2-6	.	17	TGTGCCAGCTCGGGCCTCGTTTTGATCTCTGGGGCCAACGTCCTGACTTTC	CASSGLVLISGANVLTF
TRBV6-4	TRBD1	TRBJ2-3	.	15	TGTGCCAGCAGTGGGACAGGGGGCGCCGCAGATACGCAGTATTTT	CASSGTGGAADTQYF
TRBV5-1	.	TRBJ1-6	few	13	TGCGCCAGCAGCTTGGAGACAGTTTCACCCCTCCACTTT	CASSLETVSPLHF
TRBV15	TRBD1	TRBJ1-2	.	15	TGTGCCACCAGCAGCTCGGGACAGACCTACTATGGCTACACCTTC	CATSSSGQTYYGYTF
TRBV5-6	.	TRBJ1-2	few	14	TGTGCCAGCAGCTTGGCCGGCAGGGGCCTTGGCTACACCTTC	CASSLAGRGLGYTF
TRBV7-8	TRBD2	TRBJ2-5	.	17	TGTGCCAGCAGCTTAGTGGCGACTAGCGGGGCTGAGGAGACCCAGTACTTC	CASSLVATSGAEETQYF